The rows below give T cell receptor beta chains drawn from one sample of a study of blood T cell repertoires in COVID-19. Sequencing used immunoSEQ multiplex PCR; TCRdb keeps in-frame clones, though not all of them. The repertoire holds 110,000 to 150,000 clones, with 81% as singletons. Input material: peripheral blood. The source of these receptors is a human donor in a cohort sampled during active COVID-19. CDR3s include the opening cysteine and the closing phenylalanine or tryptophan. A D gene is named only where the DNA matches it firmly. The size of a clone is reported for some rows only, either as once, few or many, or as a class for expanded clones.

size,V,J,D,DNA,CDR3
.,TRBV2,TRBJ2-5,TRBD1,TGTGCCAGCAGACCCCGGACAGGGGTAGCAGAGACCCAGTACTTC,CASRPRTGVAETQYF
.,TRBV2,TRBJ2-1,TRBD2,TGTGCCAGCAGTGCTAGCGGGAGGGGGTATGAGCAGTTCTTC,CASSASGRGYEQFF
.,TRBV18,TRBJ1-2,TRBD1,TGTGCCAGCTCACCACCAACCGGACAGGGTGTCTATGGCTACACCTTC,CASSPPTGQGVYGYTF
.,TRBV29-1,TRBJ2-3,TRBD1,TGCAGCGCACCAAACAGGGGGCGGACAGATACGCAGTATTTT,CSAPNRGRTDTQYF
.,TRBV11-2,TRBJ1-1,.,TGTGCCAGCAGCTTAGTCCCCCAGAACACTGAAGCTTTCTTT,CASSLVPQNTEAFF
.,TRBV19,TRBJ2-7,TRBD1,TGTGCCAGTAGTAGAGAAACCGGGACAGCTTACGAGCAGTACTTC,CASSRETGTAYEQYF
.,TRBV9,TRBJ2-7,.,TGTGCCAGCAGCGTCGGGTCAAACGCCCCCGAGCAGTACTTC,CASSVGSNAPEQYF
.,TRBV6-5,TRBJ1-3,.,TGTGCCAGCAGATCACAGGACTCTGGAAACACCATATATTTT,CASRSQDSGNTIYF
.,TRBV28,TRBJ2-1,.,TGTGCCCTTGGAAGACTCAATGAGCAGTTCTTC,CALGRLNEQFF
.,TRBV28,TRBJ2-2,.,TGTGCCAGCATGGTTTTCACACAGGTCGGCGGGGAGCTGTTTTTT,CASMVFTQVGGELFF
.,TRBV18,TRBJ1-1,TRBD1,TGTGCCAGCTCGGGGGACAGAGAGAACACTGAAGCTTTCTTT,CASSGDRENTEAFF
.,TRBV5-6,TRBJ2-1,TRBD1,TGTGCCAGCAGCTTGACAGGGGGCGGGAATGAGCAGTTCTTC,CASSLTGGGNEQFF
medium-sized,TRBV2,TRBJ1-1,.,TGTGCCAGCAGTGTTGTACGCGTGAACACTGAAGCTTTCTTT,CASSVVRVNTEAFF
.,TRBV9,TRBJ2-5,TRBD2,TGTGCCAGCGGCCAAAGCGGGACCCTCCAAGAGACCCAGTACTTC,CASGQSGTLQETQYF
.,TRBV7-9,TRBJ2-1,TRBD2,TGTGCCAGCAGCTCGGGACTAGCGGGCAACAATGAGCAGTTCTTC,CASSSGLAGNNEQFF
.,TRBV24-1,TRBJ2-2,TRBD2,TGTGCCACCAGTGATGCTTCTACTAGCGGGAGTTACACCGGGGAGCTGTTTTTT,CATSDASTSGSYTGELFF